The 21 T cell receptor beta chains in this list originate from one sample, sequenced in a study of Ad26.COV2.S vaccination and SARS-CoV-2 variants. Data came from immunoSEQ multiplex PCR; TCRdb stores just in-frame clones and leaves some out. Among roughly 700,000 clones listed, roughly nine tenths were seen once. Treatment defined: over 15 received Ad26.COV2.S at low or high dose, single or two shots; roughly five received placebo; per-sample allocation not given. On day 63 after the first injection, vaccine and placebo recipients gave samples. The specimen comprised peripheral blood, sampled in a trial of Ad26.COV2.S vaccine versus placebo. The receptors here all came from a person between 18 and 65 years old who received the Ad26.COV2.S COVID-19 vaccine or a placebo.

This chain connects TRBV6-5 to TRBJ1-2; TRBD1 matches at 8 bases. V lost 6 bases, J lost 5 bases, and 8 bases stayed unmatched. The CDR3 length is 14 residues. Germline values: CDR1 MNHEY, CDR2 SVGAGI. The CDR3 loop reads CASRRTGQGYGYTF. The CDR3, as DNA: TGTGCCAGCAGAAGAACCGGACAGGGATATGGCTACACCTTC.

The V gene is TRBV29-1, the J gene TRBJ2-7; weak D call: TRBD1 (5 bases). The CDR3 runs to 12 residues. Germline V gene data show CDR1 as SQVTM and CDR2 as ANQGSEA. V was clipped by 7 bases and J by 0 bases, with 10 bases between them. The CDR3 sequence is CSEGQGSYEQYF. DNA for the CDR3: TGCAGCGAAGGACAAGGCTCCTACGAGCAGTACTTC.

The chain joins TRBV11-3 to TRBJ2-1; TRBD2 aligns across 16 bases. CDR3 size: 18 residues. The germline V gene encodes CDR1 SGHNT and CDR2 YENEEA. The V gene end was trimmed by 1 base and the J gene end by 1 base; junction bases not matched to a gene: 1. The CDR3 region is CASSLGGLAGGSYNEQFF. CDR3 bases: TGTGCCAGCAGCTTAGGGGGACTAGCGGGAGGGTCCTACAATGAGCAGTTCTTC.

The chain links TRBV19 to TRBJ1-2, with TRBD1 matching 7 bases. CDR1 is LNHDA, CDR2 SQIVND, per germline (reference sequence). This CDR3 region has 15 residues. Unmatched junction bases numbered 9, after V lost 5 bases and J lost 3 bases. This chain's CDR3 is CASSPGEGADYGYTF. For the CDR3, the DNA is TGTGCCAGTAGTCCTGGCGAGGGGGCCGACTATGGCTACACCTTC.

The gene calls are TRBV30 and TRBJ1-2; D is unresolved. The germline V gene has CDR1 GTSNPN and CDR2 SVGIG (reference sequence). There are 12 residues in the CDR3. Trimming left V 5 bases short and J 9 bases short, with 16 bases between. The CDR3 loop reads CAWVGRGRSYTF. Here the CDR3 DNA reads TGTGCCTGGGTGGGTCGTGGCAGAAGCTACACCTTC.

The chain couples TRBV11-2 to TRBJ1-2; D is possibly TRBD1 (5 bases). The V end lost 5 bases, the J end lost 5 bases, and 12 bases lay between the germline ends. There are 13 residues in the CDR3. Germline V gene data show CDR1 as SGHAT and CDR2 as FQNNGV. CDR3 amino acids: CASSPGTEYGYTF. The CDR3 DNA is TGTGCCAGCAGCCCCGGGACGGAGTATGGCTACACCTTC.

This clone occurred once. The V call is TRBV6-5, the J call TRBJ2-7; D not resolved. This CDR3 has 15 amino acids. The V end was cut by 6 bases, the J end by 2 bases, with 17 bases between. Germline CDR1 reads MNHEY; CDR2 reads SVGAGI. The CDR3 DNA reads TGTGCCAGCAGCGACCCCGGCGGCCCCACCTACGAGCAGTACTTC. Translation: CASSDPGGPTYEQYF.

V is TRBV6-6 and J is TRBJ1-3, with 11 bases identical to TRBD1. The CDR3 runs to 16 residues. From germline, CDR1 is MNHNY and CDR2 SVGAGI (reference sequence). The V and J ends lost 8 bases and 0 bases, in that order; junction bases with no gene match: 6. CDR3 residues: CASLGGTGGSGNTIYF. CDR3 bases: TGTGCCAGCCTGGGGGGGACAGGGGGCTCTGGAAACACCATATATTTT.

The V gene is TRBV29-1, the J gene TRBJ2-7; 7 bases align to TRBD1. The V segment lost 4 bases and the J segment 7 bases; nucleotides outside the gene matches: 10. The CDR3 covers 13 residues. The germline V gene has CDR1 SQVTM and CDR2 ANQGSEA. CDR3 coding DNA: TGCAGCGTTGGTATAGGGGGCGCGGGTGAGCAGTACTTC. It translates to CSVGIGGAGEQYF.

This chain uses TRBV2 with TRBJ1-5; TRBD1 agrees at 9 bases. Germline V gives CDR1 SNHLY, CDR2 FYNNEI. Unmatched junction bases numbered 6, after V lost 4 bases and J lost 5 bases. The CDR3 is 15 amino acids. CDR3 loop: CASSGPGTGHQPQHF. The CDR3 DNA follows: TGTGCCAGCAGTGGCCCCGGGACAGGGCATCAGCCCCAGCATTTT.

V gene TRBV11-2 combines with J gene TRBJ2-2, with 12 bases aligning to TRBD2. The CDR3 length is 16 residues. Trimming took 6 bases from V and 5 from J; bases not matched to a gene: 7. The V gene's germline CDR1 is SGHAT and CDR2 FQNNGV. In DNA, the CDR3 is TGTGCCAGCAGGGCCCCTAGCGGGGGGGGTACCGGGGAGCTGTTTTTT. Its translation is CASRAPSGGGTGELFF. Using reference TRBV11-2 and TRBJ2-2 for the parts outside the CDR3, the full variable domain is EAGVAQSPRYKIIEKRQSVAFWCNPISGHATLYWYQQILGQGPKLLIQFQNNGVVDDSQLPKDRFSAERLKGVDSTLKIQPAKLEDSAVYLCASRAPSGGGTGELFFGEGSRLTVL.

V gene TRBV12-3 or TRBV12-4 combines with J gene TRBJ2-1; 7 bases are shared with TRBD1. V was pared by 6 bases and J by 4 bases, with 3 bases of the junction left unmatched. This CDR3 region has 13 residues. CDR3 bases: TGTGCCAGCAGCCTGGGACAGTACAATGAGCAGTTCTTC. The encoded protein is CASSLGQYNEQFF.

The sample holds one count of this clone. The chain links TRBV24-1 to TRBJ1-2; 9 bases match TRBD1. V gave up 7 bases and J gave up 7 bases; unmatched junction bases: 6. CDR3 size: 13 residues. Germline V gives CDR1 KGHDR, CDR2 SFDVKD. The CDR3 spells CATSRDRDGGYTF. The CDR3 DNA reads as TGTGCCACCAGCCGGGACAGGGACGGTGGCTACACCTTC.

This rearrangement joins TRBV11-1 to TRBJ2-5, with D unclear. Trimming stripped 2 bases from V and 2 bases from J, with 9 bases between. The germline V gene encodes CDR1 SGHAT and CDR2 FQDESV (reference sequence). This CDR3 spans 14 amino acids. CDR3 coding DNA: TGTGCCAGCAGCTTAAACGGTAAACAAGAGACCCAGTACTTC. Amino acids: CASSLNGKQETQYF.

Regarding this clone: This same CDR3 is encoded by further DNA sequences in the sample. The chain couples TRBV5-1 to TRBJ2-5; D not certain. Germline V gives CDR1 SGHRS, CDR2 YFSETQ. The V end lost 4 bases, the J end lost 1 base, and 2 bases lay between the germline ends. This CDR3 comprises 11 residues. In DNA form, the CDR3 reads TGCGCCAGCAGCGGCCAAGAGACCCAGTACTTC. The encoded protein is CASSGQETQYF.

The chain employs TRBV2 and TRBJ1-6, with TRBD1 matching 9 bases. V gave up 6 bases and J gave up 11 bases; unmatched junction bases: 11. The CDR3 length is 15 residues. Germline V gene data show CDR1 as SNHLY and CDR2 as FYNNEI. CDR3 sequence reads: CASSGGTGFGPPLHF. CDR3 in DNA: TGTGCCAGCAGCGGCGGGACAGGGTTTGGTCCACCCCTCCACTTT.

The chain employs TRBV30 and TRBJ2-7; TRBD1 matches at 9 bases. V shed 3 bases and J 6 bases; nucleotides not matched to a gene: 15. In germline, CDR1 is GTSNPN, CDR2 SVGIG (reference sequence). The CDR3 is 16 amino acids. This CDR3 reads CAWRDRRDRAKGEQYF. CDR3 coding DNA: TGTGCCTGGAGAGATCGCCGGGACAGGGCAAAAGGCGAGCAGTACTTC. Using reference TRBV30 and TRBJ2-7 for the parts outside the CDR3, the full variable domain is SQTIHQWPATLVQPVGSPLSLECTVEGTSNPNLYWYRQAAGRGLQLLFYSVGIGQISSEVPQNLSASRPQDRQFILSSKKLLLSDSGFYLCAWRDRRDRAKGEQYFGPGTRLTVT.

The chain has TRBV5-4 and TRBJ2-5; D possibly corresponds to TRBD2 (5 bases). Germline lookup yields CDR1 SGHNT and CDR2 YYREEE (reference sequence). Between the trimmed V and J ends, which lost 7 bases and 0 bases, there was a span of 13 bases. This CDR3 has 14 amino acids. The CDR3 DNA reads TGTGCCAGCGCGATGAGGGCGTACCAAGAGACCCAGTACTTC. The encoded protein is CASAMRAYQETQYF.

The chain is built from TRBV5-8 and TRBJ1-5; D not certain. Germline values: CDR1 SGHTS, CDR2 YDEGEE. This CDR3 spans 15 amino acids. Trimming took 4 bases from V and 4 from J, leaving 15 bases between them. Here the CDR3 DNA reads TGTGCCAGCAGCCCTTCTGGCGTTCGAAATCAGCCCCAGCATTTT. Its translation: CASSPSGVRNQPQHF.

The chain combines TRBV6-2 or TRBV6-3 with TRBJ2-3; no reliable D call. Germline loops: CDR1 MNHEY, CDR2 SVGEGT. V was trimmed by 4 bases and J by 5 bases, leaving 10 bases between them. This CDR3 comprises 13 residues. CDR3 amino acids: CASSSLLGDTQYF. The CDR3 bases are TGTGCCAGCAGTTCCCTACTCGGAGATACGCAGTATTTT.

CDR3 in amino acids: CASSLAGTNEKLFF. As DNA, the CDR3 is TGTGCCAGTAGTCTAGCCGGAACCAATGAAAAACTGTTTTTT. V is TRBV19 and J is TRBJ1-4; no firm D call. Trimming took off 5 bases at V and 5 bases at J, with 12 bases between the two ends. The germline V gene has CDR1 LNHDA and CDR2 SQIVND (reference sequence). This CDR3 comprises 14 residues.